These T cell receptor beta chains were read from a single sample in a study of blood T cell repertoires in COVID-19. Only in-frame clones appear in the TCRdb table, and some are missing; sequencing was by immunoSEQ multiplex PCR. Among around 65,000 clones, around 86% were seen once, and the ten largest hold approximately 15%. Sequenced: peripheral blood. The receptors stem from a human donor in a cohort sampled during active COVID-19. Each CDR3 is given with its conserved first and last residue. The D gene is left open where the match is weak. Where a row states a size, it is once, few, many or the class of an expanded clone; other rows omit it.

len | j_gene | abundance | v_gene | d_gene | CDR3aa | CDR3nt
18 | TRBJ1-4 | NA | TRBV5-1 | NA | CASRPGQLASGGNEKLFF | TGCGCCAGCAGACCCGGACAGTTAGCCTCCGGCGGTAATGAAAAACTGTTTTTT
13 | TRBJ2-7 | NA | TRBV10-3 | NA | CAISASGTYEQYF | TGTGCCATCAGTGCAAGCGGAACCTACGAGCAGTACTTC
11 | TRBJ1-1 | NA | TRBV9 | NA | CASTPPTEAFF | TGTGCCAGCACCCCCCCTACTGAAGCTTTCTTT
15 | TRBJ2-3 | NA | TRBV18 | TRBD1 | CASSRYRGPTDTQYF | TGTGCCAGCTCACGCTACAGGGGGCCCACAGATACGCAGTATTTT
10 | TRBJ1-1 | NA | TRBV28 | NA | CASRRGVAFF | TGTGCCAGCAGACGGGGAGTGGCTTTCTTT
16 | TRBJ2-7 | NA | TRBV7-2 | NA | CASSLGGGSAPYEQYF | TGTGCCAGCAGCTTAGGAGGAGGGAGCGCCCCCTACGAGCAGTACTTC
16 | TRBJ2-7 | NA | TRBV7-2 | NA | CASSPHYGGTSYEQYF | TGTGCCAGCAGCCCACACTATGGCGGGACCTCCTACGAGCAGTACTTC
15 | TRBJ2-1 | once | TRBV9 | TRBD2 | CASSVGAGGTPEQFF | TGTGCCAGCAGCGTAGGAGCGGGAGGTACACCGGAGCAGTTCTTC
14 | TRBJ2-3 | NA | TRBV6-4 | TRBD2 | CASSALAGAGTQYF | TGTGCCAGCAGTGCCCTGGCGGGAGCGGGTACGCAGTATTTT
14 | TRBJ2-7 | NA | TRBV7-9 | TRBD1 | CASSLEGTGYEQYF | TGTGCCAGCAGCTTAGAGGGGACAGGGTACGAGCAGTACTTC
16 | TRBJ1-1 | NA | TRBV28 | NA | CASLGGARLSNTEAFF | TGTGCCAGCCTAGGGGGGGCAAGGTTATCGAACACTGAAGCTTTCTTT
15 | TRBJ1-5 | NA | TRBV6-1 | TRBD1 | CASSERDRSNQPQHF | TGTGCCAGCAGTGAAAGGGACAGGAGCAATCAGCCCCAGCATTTT
16 | TRBJ2-6 | NA | TRBV7-8 | TRBD1 | CASSYNRGTGANVLTF | TGTGCCAGCAGCTATAACAGGGGAACTGGGGCCAACGTCCTGACTTTC
17 | TRBJ2-1 | NA | TRBV19 | TRBD1 | CASSIDERGQGVNEQFF | TGTGCCAGTAGTATAGATGAGAGGGGACAGGGGGTCAATGAGCAGTTCTTC
17 | TRBJ1-5 | NA | TRBV6-1 | TRBD1 | CASSAGQGIRSNQPQHF | TGTGCCAGCAGTGCGGGACAGGGGATAAGGAGCAATCAGCCCCAGCATTTT
18 | TRBJ2-1 | NA | TRBV18 | TRBD2 | CASSIRLAGAYSYNEQFF | TGTGCCAGCTCAATACGGCTAGCGGGAGCCTACTCCTACAATGAGCAGTTCTTC
14 | TRBJ1-5 | NA | TRBV19 | TRBD1 | CASSNPDRGQPQHF | TGTGCCAGTAGTAACCCCGACAGGGGGCAGCCCCAGCATTTT
16 | TRBJ2-5 | NA | TRBV11-1 | TRBD2 | CASSTGGGLVGETQYF | TGTGCCAGCAGCACCGGGGGAGGACTAGTTGGTGAGACCCAGTACTTC
16 | TRBJ2-5 | NA | TRBV5-5 | NA | CASSPSPTGRQETQYF | TGTGCCAGCAGCCCCAGTCCTACAGGGCGCCAAGAGACCCAGTACTTC
18 | TRBJ2-4 | NA | TRBV10-2 | TRBD1 | CASSESKGTGIAKNIQYF | TGCGCCAGCAGTGAGTCGAAAGGGACAGGGATTGCCAAAAACATTCAGTACTTC
12 | TRBJ2-7 | NA | TRBV23-1 | NA | CASRPQGYEQYF | TGCGCCAGCAGACCACAGGGTTACGAGCAGTACTTC
13 | TRBJ2-5 | NA | TRBV6-6 | TRBD2 | CASSRTSGGTQYF | TGTGCCAGCAGTCGGACTAGCGGTGGGACCCAGTACTTC
14 | TRBJ2-7 | NA | TRBV19 | NA | CASGGDSRAYEQYF | TGTGCCAGCGGAGGGGACTCCAGGGCCTACGAGCAGTACTTC
16 | TRBJ2-2 | NA | TRBV18 | TRBD1 | CASSPQGQGSSGELFF | TGTGCCAGCTCACCACAAGGACAGGGGTCTTCCGGGGAGCTGTTTTTT
14 | TRBJ1-5 | NA | TRBV7-2 | NA | CASSSGQPSSPQHF | TGTGCCAGCAGCTCCGGACAGCCCTCCTCGCCCCAGCATTTT
15 | TRBJ1-2 | NA | TRBV9 | TRBD1 | CASSAGARQGDGYTF | TGTGCCAGCAGCGCCGGGGCCCGACAGGGAGATGGCTACACCTTC
13 | TRBJ1-5 | NA | TRBV6-2/TRBV6-3 | NA | CASSLQGRQPQHF | TGTGCCAGCAGCCTCCAGGGTAGGCAGCCCCAGCATTTT
16 | TRBJ1-5 | NA | TRBV28 | TRBD1 | CASRLNRGVRNQPQHF | TGTGCCAGCAGGCTGAACAGGGGCGTCCGAAATCAGCCCCAGCATTTT
13 | TRBJ2-7 | NA | TRBV7-6 | NA | CASSSPDSHEQYF | TGTGCCAGCAGCTCGCCTGACAGCCACGAGCAGTACTTC
15 | TRBJ2-5 | NA | TRBV21-1 | NA | CASRPPDYRGETQYF | TGTGCCAGCAGGCCCCCGGACTACCGAGGAGAGACCCAGTACTTC
17 | TRBJ2-5 | few | TRBV27 | NA | CASSFPPFLKREETQYF | TGTGCCAGCAGTTTCCCTCCCTTTCTAAAACGGGAAGAGACCCAGTACTTC
16 | TRBJ2-7 | NA | TRBV11-1 | NA | CASSLGFGGISYEQYF | TGTGCCAGCAGCTTAGGATTTGGCGGAATCTCCTACGAGCAGTACTTC
16 | TRBJ1-1 | NA | TRBV6-5 | TRBD1 | CASSYSARTGGTEAFF | TGTGCCAGCAGTTACTCCGCTAGGACAGGGGGCACTGAAGCTTTCTTT
16 | TRBJ2-1 | NA | TRBV7-3 | NA | CASSLMGSGSYNEQFF | TGTGCCAGCAGCTTAATGGGTAGCGGATCCTACAATGAGCAGTTCTTC
14 | TRBJ2-3 | NA | TRBV7-3 | TRBD1 | CASSLNRGTDTQYF | TGTGCCAGCAGCTTAAACAGGGGGACAGATACGCAGTATTTT
14 | TRBJ1-4 | NA | TRBV7-6 | TRBD1 | CASSLSGGHEKLFF | TGTGCCAGCAGCTTATCAGGGGGGCATGAAAAACTGTTTTTT
15 | TRBJ1-1 | NA | TRBV19 | TRBD1 | CASSIAGGLNTEAFF | TGTGCCAGTAGTATCGCAGGGGGCTTGAACACTGAAGCTTTCTTT
16 | TRBJ1-6 | NA | TRBV27 | NA | CASSFGQGRKESPLHF | TGTGCCAGCAGTTTCGGGCAGGGAAGGAAGGAGTCACCCCTCCACTTT
18 | TRBJ1-3 | NA | TRBV11-2 | TRBD1 | CASSLRGYGQGSGNTIYF | TGTGCCAGCAGCTTAAGGGGATATGGACAGGGCTCCGGAAACACCATATATTTT
19 | TRBJ2-7 | NA | TRBV4-1 | TRBD2 | CASSLYGTGTSGSTYEQYF | TGCGCCAGCAGCCTTTATGGGACCGGGACTAGCGGGAGTACCTACGAGCAGTACTTC
15 | TRBJ2-7 | NA | TRBV7-9 | NA | CASSLTGTTTYEQYF | TGTGCCAGCAGCTTAACGGGGACAACTACCTACGAGCAGTACTTC